These 13 T cell receptor beta chains were all obtained from the same sample, sequenced in a study of T cells expressing NK-cell markers. TCRdb re-called the 5' RACE reads, yielding one record per CDR3 amino acid sequence without DNA. This sample's table reports 550,000 to 600,000 distinct CDR3 sequences. What was sequenced was blood T cells: a sorted CD56 or NKG2C T cell subset, CD4+ or CD8+ T cells, or bulk PBMC T cells (not recorded which). These receptors all come from a man aged 18 to 35 in good health.

This chain uses TRBV11-2 with TRBJ2-3. The CDR3 runs to 14 residues. Germline V gene lookup returns CDR1 SGHAT and CDR2 FQNNGV. CDR3 loop: CASSYPGWKDTQYF.

The CDR3 is CSATRPQGTREQYF. This chain joins TRBV20-1 and TRBJ2-7; no DNA is available, so the TRBD2 call from TCRdb remains unchecked. In germline, CDR1 is DFQATT, CDR2 SNEGSKA (reference sequence). The CDR3 loop spans 14 amino acids.

V is TRBV7-2 and J is TRBJ2-3. Germline CDR1 is SGHTA and CDR2 is FQGNSA. The CDR3 has 15 amino acids. The CDR3 sequence: CASSSPNPSTDTQYF.

The rearrangement joins TRBV6-2 or TRBV6-3 to TRBJ2-5; the D call of TRBD1 rests on TCRdb alone, since no DNA is present to check it. Germline lookup yields CDR1 MNHEY and CDR2 SVGEGT. There are 14 residues in the CDR3. The CDR3 sequence is CASSSTGIQETQYF.

CDR3 in amino acids: CASSLEGGANEKLFF. V gene TRBV12-3 or TRBV12-4 combines with J gene TRBJ1-4; TCRdb's D call, TRBD1, is unchecked because there is no DNA. The CDR3 covers 15 residues.

The chain has TRBV21-1 and TRBJ2-3; the D call of TRBD2 rests on TCRdb alone, since no DNA is present to check it. TRBV21-1 is labeled a pseudogene. The CDR3 runs 15 residues. This CDR3 reads CASSKDSLLTDTQYF.

J is TRBJ2-1 and V is TRBV12-3 or TRBV12-4; TCRdb's D call, TRBD2, is unchecked because there is no DNA. The CDR3 extends over 17 amino acids. CDR3 loop: CASSTRGLAGGFDEQFF.

V and J are TRBV15 and TRBJ1-5; the D gene TCRdb calls, TRBD1, cannot be checked with no DNA. This CDR3 is built from 14 residues. Germline values: CDR1 LNHNV, CDR2 YYDKDF (reference sequence). The CDR3 loop reads CATSRWTRDSPQHF.

The rearrangement joins TRBV6-1 to TRBJ2-3; TCRdb returns TRBD2, unconfirmable since there is no DNA. This CDR3 region has 14 residues. The germline gives CDR1 MNHNS, CDR2 SASEGT. The chain's CDR3 is CASRVGRESNTQYF.

This sequence joins TRBV29-1 and TRBJ2-5; the TCRdb call, TRBD2, lacks DNA for checking. Germline V gene lookup returns CDR1 SQVTM and CDR2 ANQGSEA. CDR3 length: 12 residues. The CDR3 here is CSVGESGETQYF. Supplemented by reference TRBV29-1 and TRBJ2-5, the full variable domain reads SAVISQKPSRDICQRGTSLTIQCQVDSQVTMMFWYRQQPGQSLTLIATANQGSEATYESGFVIDKFPISRPNLTFSTLTVSNMSPEDSSIYLCSVGESGETQYFGPGTRLLVL.

This chain joins TRBV12-3 or TRBV12-4 and TRBJ1-5. The CDR3 is 13 amino acids. The CDR3 loop is CASSPRSNQPQHF.

The V and J genes are TRBV3-1 and TRBJ2-2; TCRdb lists TRBD2, though no DNA is available to test this call. Germline V CDR1 and CDR2: LGHDT, YNNKEL (reference sequence). The CDR3 length is 16 residues. CDR3 protein: CASSQDIAGNTGELFF.

The V call is TRBV25-1, the J call TRBJ1-2; TCRdb proposes TRBD1, but this gene call is untestable without DNA. CDR1 MGHDK and CDR2 SYGVNS come from the germline V gene. The CDR3 has 13 residues. This CDR3 is CASGETGAGGYTF.